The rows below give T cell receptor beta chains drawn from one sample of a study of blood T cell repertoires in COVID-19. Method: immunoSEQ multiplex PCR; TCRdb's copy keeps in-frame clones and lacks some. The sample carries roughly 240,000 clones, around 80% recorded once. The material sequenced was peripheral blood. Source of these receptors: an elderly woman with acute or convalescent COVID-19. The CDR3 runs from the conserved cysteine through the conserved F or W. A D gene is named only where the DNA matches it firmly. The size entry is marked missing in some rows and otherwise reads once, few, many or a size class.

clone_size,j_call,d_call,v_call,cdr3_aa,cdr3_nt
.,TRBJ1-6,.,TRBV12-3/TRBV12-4,CASSENSGSPLHF,TGTGCCAGCAGCGAAAACAGCGGGTCACCCCTCCACTTT
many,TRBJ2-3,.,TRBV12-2,CASRFLAHSGGRYTQYF,TGTGCAAGTCGCTTTCTAGCTCATTCCGGCGGCCGTTATACGCAGTATTTT
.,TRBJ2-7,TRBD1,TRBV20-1,CSANDRVDLYEQYF,TGCAGTGCTAATGACAGGGTGGATCTCTACGAGCAGTACTTC
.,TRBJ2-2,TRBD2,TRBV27,CASYWAGANTGELFF,TGTGCCAGCTACTGGGCGGGGGCGAACACCGGGGAGCTGTTTTTT
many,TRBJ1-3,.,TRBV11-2,CASSLFLASGNTIYF,TGTGCCAGCAGCTTGTTTTTAGCTAGTGGAAACACCATATATTTT
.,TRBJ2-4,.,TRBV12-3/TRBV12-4,CASSLALAGLYF,TGTGCCAGCAGTTTAGCGTTAGCAGGGCTGTACTTC
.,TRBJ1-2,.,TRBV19,CTSSMGGSSYGYTF,TGTACCAGTAGTATGGGGGGGAGCAGCTATGGCTACACCTTC
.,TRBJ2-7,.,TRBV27,CASSLYRGTVVWEQYF,TGTGCCAGCAGTTTATATAGGGGGACGGTGGTTTGGGAGCAGTACTTC
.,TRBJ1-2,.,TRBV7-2,CASSLVQQSSNYGYTF,TGTGCCAGCAGCTTAGTCCAACAGTCCAGCAACTATGGCTACACCTTC
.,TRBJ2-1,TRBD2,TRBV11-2,CASSLLNRDYRSYNEQFF,TGTGCCAGCAGCTTACTGAACCGGGACTACCGTTCCTACAATGAGCAGTTCTTC